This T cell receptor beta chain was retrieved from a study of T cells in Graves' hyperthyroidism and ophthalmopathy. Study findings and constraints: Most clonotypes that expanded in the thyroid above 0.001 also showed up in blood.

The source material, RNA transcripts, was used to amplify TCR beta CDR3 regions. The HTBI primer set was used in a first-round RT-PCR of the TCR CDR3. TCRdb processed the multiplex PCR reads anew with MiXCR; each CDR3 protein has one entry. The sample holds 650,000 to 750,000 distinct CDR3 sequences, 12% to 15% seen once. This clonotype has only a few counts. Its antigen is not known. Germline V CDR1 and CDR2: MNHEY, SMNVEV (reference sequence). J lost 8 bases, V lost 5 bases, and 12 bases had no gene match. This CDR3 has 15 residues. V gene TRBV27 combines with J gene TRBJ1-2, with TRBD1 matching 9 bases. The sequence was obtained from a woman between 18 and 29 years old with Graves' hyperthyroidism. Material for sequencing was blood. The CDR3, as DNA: TGTGCCAGCAGTGCCACTAAAACAGGGGGCGGAGGCTACACCTTC. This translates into CASSATKTGGGGYTF.